Listed below are T cell receptor beta chains from one sample, sequenced in a study of CD8 T cells in Susac syndrome. Via MiXCR, TCRdb re-called the immunoSEQ multiplex PCR reads, giving one row per CDR3 protein. The sample lists some 150,000 distinct CDR3 sequences; approximately 93% were seen once. Sequenced: CD4+ T cells from PBMCs. These receptors all come from a human donor in good health. CDR3s include the opening cysteine and the closing phenylalanine or tryptophan. D genes are given only for firm matches. Rows may omit the clone size; those that give it use once, few, many or a size class.

size,D,J,V,CDR3,DNA
.,.,TRBJ1-1,TRBV20-1,CSAPRGSEAFF,TGCAGTGCCCCGCGAGGGTCTGAAGCTTTCTTT
.,.,TRBJ1-3,TRBV10-3,CATGGAAVEIGNTIYF,TGTGCCACGGGGGGGGCGGCGGTCGAGATCGGAAACACCATATATTTT
once,.,TRBJ2-3,TRBV6-6,CASGTGTGRDTQYF,TGTGCCAGCGGTACCGGGACTGGTAGAGATACGCAGTATTTT
.,.,TRBJ2-3,TRBV10-3,CAISGWNPTDTQYF,TGTGCCATCAGTGGTTGGAATCCAACAGATACGCAGTATTTT
.,TRBD2,TRBJ2-3,TRBV29-1,CSAIGLADTQYF,TGCAGCGCCATTGGACTAGCAGATACGCAGTATTTT
.,.,TRBJ1-5,TRBV19,CASSRQANQPQHF,TGTGCCAGTAGTCGACAGGCAAATCAGCCCCAGCATTTT
.,TRBD2,TRBJ2-3,TRBV6-1,CASSALAGGGDTQYF,TGTGCCAGCAGTGCTCTGGCGGGAGGAGGTGATACGCAGTATTTT
.,TRBD1,TRBJ2-1,TRBV3-1,CASSLRTGGNEQFF,TGTGCCAGCAGCCTACGGACAGGGGGCAATGAGCAGTTCTTC
.,.,TRBJ2-1,TRBV10-3,CAIGVGYEQFF,TGTGCCATCGGCGTAGGCTATGAGCAGTTCTTC
.,.,TRBJ1-1,TRBV7-6,CASSLGGRVTEAFF,TGTGCCAGCAGCTTAGGGGGGCGGGTAACTGAAGCTTTCTTT
few,.,TRBJ2-3,TRBV12-3/TRBV12-4,CASSVGGATDTQYF,TGTGCCAGCAGTGTGGGGGGCGCGACAGATACGCAGTATTTT
.,TRBD2,TRBJ2-7,TRBV6-5,CASRISGRPFYEQYF,TGTGCCAGCAGGATTAGCGGGAGGCCCTTCTACGAGCAGTACTTC
.,.,TRBJ2-4,TRBV2,CASSGGRAKNIQYF,TGTGCCAGCAGTGGGGGCCGAGCCAAAAACATTCAGTACTTC
once,.,TRBJ2-7,TRBV5-4,CASSLRQPPYEQYF,TGTGCCAGCAGCTTGCGACAGCCTCCCTACGAGCAGTACTTC
once,TRBD1,TRBJ1-5,TRBV12-3/TRBV12-4,CASSLGGQINQPQHF,TGTGCCAGCAGTTTAGGGGGACAGATCAATCAGCCCCAGCATTTT
.,.,TRBJ1-2,TRBV5-1,CASSYLEGEVGYTF,TGCGCCAGCAGCTATTTGGAGGGGGAAGTAGGCTACACCTTC
.,.,TRBJ1-5,TRBV5-6,CASSLGRVIDQPQHF,TGTGCCAGCAGCTTAGGCAGGGTGATTGATCAGCCCCAGCATTTT
.,.,TRBJ2-1,TRBV14,CASSQLVNLGNEQFF,TGTGCCAGCAGCCAACTAGTCAATCTCGGCAATGAGCAGTTCTTC
.,.,TRBJ2-2,TRBV20-1,CSARDTVTSGGELFF,TGCAGTGCTAGAGATACCGTCACCTCGGGGGGGGAGCTGTTTTTT
.,TRBD1,TRBJ2-5,TRBV12-3/TRBV12-4,CASSLGTAQETQYF,TGTGCCAGCTCCCTAGGGACAGCTCAAGAGACCCAGTACTTC
.,.,TRBJ1-5,TRBV6-1,CASSANGNQPQHF,TGTGCCAGCAGCGCAAACGGCAATCAGCCCCAGCATTTT
.,.,TRBJ1-1,TRBV30,CAWSKVEAFF,TGTGCCTGGAGTAAGGTTGAAGCTTTCTTT
.,.,TRBJ1-1,TRBV4-1,CASSQREPTGGNTEAFF,TGCGCCAGCAGCCAAAGAGAGCCAACAGGTGGGAACACTGAAGCTTTCTTT
.,.,TRBJ2-7,TRBV19,CASSTPGGTSYEQYF,TGTGCCAGTAGTACCCCTGGGGGGACTTCCTACGAGCAGTACTTC
.,.,TRBJ2-6,TRBV9,CASTPGSLGANVLTF,TGTGCCAGCACTCCGGGATCCCTCGGGGCCAACGTCCTGACTTTC
.,TRBD2,TRBJ2-7,TRBV11-2,CASSLGGLAGRDREQYF,TGTGCCAGCAGCTTAGGGGGACTAGCGGGACGGGATAGGGAGCAGTACTTC
once,.,TRBJ1-5,TRBV5-6,CASSLDTDSNQPQHF,TGTGCCAGCAGCTTGGACACCGATAGCAATCAGCCCCAGCATTTT
.,.,TRBJ1-1,TRBV18,CASSRSGGSEAFF,TGTGCCAGCTCACGATCCGGGGGTTCTGAAGCTTTCTTT
.,TRBD2,TRBJ2-3,TRBV6-2/TRBV6-3,CASSYRLGSGRAEDTQYF,TGTGCCAGCAGTTACCGCCTTGGTAGCGGGAGGGCGGAAGATACGCAGTATTTT
.,TRBD2,TRBJ2-7,TRBV20-1,CSAREGGAGVEQYF,TGCAGTGCTAGGGAGGGGGGAGCGGGAGTCGAGCAGTACTTC
.,TRBD1,TRBJ2-5,TRBV5-1,CASSWGDRGETQYF,TGCGCCAGCAGCTGGGGGGACAGGGGGGAGACCCAGTACTTC
once,.,TRBJ1-1,TRBV20-1,CSARDIRTLEAFF,TGCAGTGCTAGAGATATCAGAACCCTTGAAGCTTTCTTT
.,.,TRBJ2-3,TRBV6-6,CASSLGSSTDTQYF,TGTGCCAGCAGTCTCGGATCTAGCACAGATACGCAGTATTTT
.,TRBD2,TRBJ2-5,TRBV5-4,CASSSYGTSGSRTQYF,TGTGCCAGCAGCTCCTACGGGACTAGCGGTTCACGGACCCAGTACTTC
.,TRBD2,TRBJ2-5,TRBV5-1,CASSFGTSGQETQYF,TGCGCCAGCAGCTTCGGGACTAGCGGTCAAGAGACCCAGTACTTC
.,TRBD1,TRBJ2-3,TRBV6-1,CASSETGTDTQYF,TGTGCCAGCAGTGAGACAGGGACAGATACGCAGTATTTT
.,TRBD2,TRBJ2-7,TRBV20-1,CSVISGSAHEQYF,TGCAGTGTTATTAGCGGGAGTGCCCACGAGCAGTACTTC
few,TRBD2,TRBJ2-7,TRBV9,CASSVGSGTNFYEQYF,TGTGCCAGCAGCGTGGGTTCCGGGACTAATTTCTACGAGCAGTACTTC
.,.,TRBJ2-7,TRBV14,CASSQDLRGEQYF,TGTGCCAGCAGCCAAGATTTGAGGGGCGAGCAGTACTTC
.,.,TRBJ2-3,TRBV7-3,CASSPRRSADTQYF,TGTGCCAGTTCCCCCAGGAGGAGTGCGGATACGCAGTATTTT
.,.,TRBJ2-7,TRBV4-2,CASSQSLASSSYEQYF,TGTGCCAGCAGCCAAAGTCTAGCGTCGAGCTCCTACGAGCAGTACTTC
.,TRBD1,TRBJ1-4,TRBV2,CATEGGQGGEKLFF,TGTGCCACCGAGGGGGGACAGGGGGGTGAAAAACTGTTTTTT
.,TRBD2,TRBJ2-7,TRBV20-1,CSAREREYEQYF,TGCAGTGCTAGAGAGCGGGAGTACGAGCAGTACTTC
.,.,TRBJ1-5,TRBV2,CASSELGPKIAQPQHF,TGTGCCAGCAGTGAACTTGGTCCCAAAATAGCCCAGCCCCAGCATTTT
.,TRBD2,TRBJ2-7,TRBV20-1,CSARGERGSSYEQYF,TGCAGTGCTAGAGGAGAGCGGGGCAGCTCCTACGAGCAGTACTTC
.,TRBD2,TRBJ2-3,TRBV27,CATRTSATDTQYF,TGTGCCACCCGGACTAGCGCAACAGATACGCAGTATTTT
.,TRBD2,TRBJ2-3,TRBV20-1,CSARARGGEDTQYF,TGCAGTGCTAGAGCGCGGGGGGGCGAGGATACGCAGTATTTT
.,.,TRBJ2-7,TRBV12-3/TRBV12-4,CASSFHWTDYEQYF,TGTGCCAGCAGTTTCCACTGGACGGACTACGAGCAGTACTTC
.,.,TRBJ2-5,TRBV11-2,CASSLVAQGWGETQYF,TGTGCCAGCAGCTTAGTGGCGCAGGGCTGGGGGGAGACCCAGTACTTC
.,.,TRBJ1-5,TRBV5-1,CASSLEPSGNQPQHF,TGCGCCAGCAGCTTGGAGCCCTCGGGCAATCAGCCCCAGCATTTT
.,.,TRBJ2-3,TRBV7-3,CASSLTPDSSAYF,TGTGCCAGCAGCTTAACTCCCGACTCTAGCGCGTATTTT
.,.,TRBJ2-5,TRBV7-2,CASSLVTGVETQYF,TGTGCCAGCAGCTTAGTAACGGGGGTCGAGACCCAGTACTTC
.,.,TRBJ1-1,TRBV10-3,CAISESSSYTEAFF,TGTGCCATCAGTGAGTCGTCCAGCTACACTGAAGCTTTCTTT